Below are 4 T cell receptor beta chains sequenced from a single sample in a study of radiotherapy plus CTLA-4 blockade in lung cancer. Measured with immunoSEQ multiplex PCR; TCRdb has only the in-frame clones, and not every one. The sample records around 56,000 clones, around 85% being singletons. The material was peripheral blood, obtained from a patient treated with radiotherapy plus ipilimumab. These TCRs come from a human donor with non-small cell lung cancer who had a complete response to radiotherapy plus ipilimumab.

The rearrangement uses TRBV20-1 and TRBJ1-1; no clear D gene. This CDR3 region has 11 residues. The V end lost 6 bases, the J end lost 1 base, and 6 bases lay between the germline ends. The germline CDR1 and CDR2 sequences are DFQATT and SNEGSKA (reference sequence). CDR3 in amino acids: CSALPNTEAFF. CDR3 nucleotide sequence: TGCAGTGCACTACCGAACACTGAAGCTTTCTTT.

This chain links TRBV6-1 with TRBJ2-5; the match to TRBD1 covers 10 bases. Germline lookup yields CDR1 MNHNS and CDR2 SASEGT. The trim removed 6 bases at V and 5 bases at J, leaving 9 bases unmatched. CDR3 size: 15 residues. DNA for the CDR3: TGTGCCAGCAGCCCGACAGGGGGCTTGGGGGAGACCCAGTACTTC. It encodes CASSPTGGLGETQYF.

CDR3 residues: CASRSGTSVSSYNEQFF. CDR3 DNA: TGTGCCAGCAGATCTGGGACTAGCGTTAGCTCCTACAATGAGCAGTTCTTC. This chain uses TRBV5-5 with TRBJ2-1; the match to TRBD2 covers 10 bases. The germline gives CDR1 SGHKS, CDR2 YYEKEE (reference sequence). The CDR3 loop spans 17 amino acids. Trimming took 5 bases from V and 0 from J; bases not matched to a gene: 8.

This chain uses TRBV11-3 with TRBJ2-1; TRBD1 matches 7 bases. In germline, CDR1 is SGHNT, CDR2 YENEEA. The CDR3 runs 16 residues. Trimming cost V 5 bases and J 0 bases; bases outside gene matches: 7. The CDR3 nucleotides are TGTGCCAGCAGCCCCCAACAGGGGAGCTCCTACAATGAGCAGTTCTTC. The encoded protein is CASSPQQGSSYNEQFF. Full variable domain (missing parts from reference TRBV11-3 and TRBJ2-1): EAGVVQSPRYKIIEKKQPVAFWCNPISGHNTLYWYLQNLGQGPELLIRYENEEAVDDSQLPKDRFSAERLKGVDSTLKIQPAELGDSAVYLCASSPQQGSSYNEQFFGPGTRLTVL.